A selection of T cell receptor beta chains follows, all from one sample in a study of cytomegalovirus exposure and HLA in healthy donors. Some clones are missing from TCRdb's copy, which holds only in-frame ones; the method was immunoSEQ multiplex PCR. This table holds roughly 200,000 clones, roughly 70% found once. Sequenced material: PBMCs. The receptor source for this set is a male donor in good health and CMV-seronegative. Each CDR3 is given with its conserved first and last residue. D genes are given only for firm matches. For some rows the clone size is stated as once, few or many, or as a class when expanded; others skip it.

D	size	V	J	DNA	CDR3
.	.	TRBV7-8	TRBJ1-3	TGTGCCAGCAGCTTAATCGGAGACGGAAACACCATATATTTT	CASSLIGDGNTIYF
.	.	TRBV6-1	TRBJ1-5	TGTGCCTTCAAACAGGGACCCAATCAGCCCCAGCATTTT	CAFKQGPNQPQHF
.	.	TRBV28	TRBJ1-3	TGCCAGGCAGGCTCTGGAAACACCATATATTTT	CQAGSGNTIYF
TRBD2	once	TRBV9	TRBJ2-2	TGTGCCAGCAGCGTACTTTCACTAGCGGGAGGGGGCGGGGAGCTGTTTTTT	CASSVLSLAGGGGELFF
.	.	TRBV6-5	TRBJ2-3	TGTGCCAGCAGTTACACTCAGGGGGGTGCCACAGATACGCAGTATTTT	CASSYTQGGATDTQYF
TRBD1	.	TRBV19	TRBJ2-7	TGTGCCAGTAGTAGACGGGACAGCTCCTACGAGCAGTACTTC	CASSRRDSSYEQYF
TRBD1	.	TRBV2	TRBJ1-5	TGTGCCAGCAGGAAGTCGACAGGGCCCAATCAGCCCCAGCATTTT	CASRKSTGPNQPQHF
TRBD2	.	TRBV7-9	TRBJ2-1	TGTGCCAGCAGCACAAACTCTCTAGCGGGGGTGGTGGATGAGCAGTTCTTC	CASSTNSLAGVVDEQFF
TRBD1	.	TRBV2	TRBJ1-1	TGTGCCAGCAGCGCGGACAGGGGCGCTGAAGCTTTCTTT	CASSADRGAEAFF
.	.	TRBV28	TRBJ1-5	TGTGCCAGCAGTTTCCAGGGTGGTAGCAATCAGCCCCAGCATTTT	CASSFQGGSNQPQHF
TRBD2	once	TRBV9	TRBJ2-1	TGTGCCAGCAGCGTAGGGGCGGGAGCCTACAATGAGCAGTTCTTC	CASSVGAGAYNEQFF
.	once	TRBV6-6	TRBJ2-1	TGTGCCAGCAGTTACCCACAGGGATTAGAGCAGTTCTTC	CASSYPQGLEQFF
.	.	TRBV7-2	TRBJ2-7	TGTGCCAGCAGCTCCCTACCAACCTACGAGCAGTACTTC	CASSSLPTYEQYF
.	.	TRBV30	TRBJ1-6	TGTGCCTGGAGTGGCATAACCCAGTCGCTCTATAATTCACCCCTCCACTTT	CAWSGITQSLYNSPLHF
.	.	TRBV6-6	TRBJ2-7	TGTGCCAGCAGTTACTCGACGCGGGCCTACGAGCAGTACTTC	CASSYSTRAYEQYF
.	.	TRBV29-1	TRBJ1-2	TGCAGCGTTGAAAGGCAGGGCTATGGCTACACCTTC	CSVERQGYGYTF
.	.	TRBV6-1	TRBJ1-5	TGTGCCAGCAGTGAATATCCAGTAGCAGACAATCAGCCCCAGCATTTT	CASSEYPVADNQPQHF
.	.	TRBV6-5	TRBJ2-7	TGTGCCAGCAGTCACGGGACTCTCTACGAGCAGTACTTC	CASSHGTLYEQYF
TRBD2	.	TRBV7-2	TRBJ2-1	TGTGCCAGCACCCGGACTAGCGCCTACAATGAGCAGTTCTTC	CASTRTSAYNEQFF
.	few	TRBV5-1	TRBJ2-7	TGCGCCAGCAGCTTGCCAGGGGAGTACGAGCAGTACTTC	CASSLPGEYEQYF
.	.	TRBV30	TRBJ2-7	TGTGCCTGGAGTGTTACGGGGAGCTACGAGCAGTACTTC	CAWSVTGSYEQYF
.	.	TRBV29-1	TRBJ2-1	TGCAGCGTCCTGGCGGGCTTTGAGGGCTACAATGAGCAGTTCTTC	CSVLAGFEGYNEQFF
TRBD2	.	TRBV2	TRBJ2-3	TGTGCCAGCGGTGGTATTGGGACTAGCGTCGAAACGCAGTATTTT	CASGGIGTSVETQYF
TRBD2	.	TRBV30	TRBJ2-3	TGTGCCTGGAGTGCGGGCAGCGGGAGCCCAGATACGCAGTATTTT	CAWSAGSGSPDTQYF
TRBD1	.	TRBV7-2	TRBJ1-4	TGTGCCAGCAGGGCGGGACAGGCTAATGAAAAACTGTTTTTT	CASRAGQANEKLFF
.	.	TRBV28	TRBJ2-7	TGTGCCAGCAGTGAGAGAAACGAGCAGTACTTC	CASSERNEQYF
.	.	TRBV18	TRBJ1-5	TGTGCCAGCTCACCAGGAGGGGTTAATCAGCCCCAGCATTTT	CASSPGGVNQPQHF
.	.	TRBV30	TRBJ1-6	TGTGCCTGGGGGGAGGGGGGGTGGACTTCACCCCTCCACTTT	CAWGEGGWTSPLHF
.	.	TRBV20-1	TRBJ2-1	TGCAGTGCCGATAAAGAGGATGAGCAGTTCTTC	CSADKEDEQFF
.	.	TRBV7-9	TRBJ1-2	TGTGCCAGCAGCCGCGGGGGGGGCGGCGCCGCCTATGGCTACACCTTC	CASSRGGGGAAYGYTF
TRBD1	.	TRBV19	TRBJ1-5	TGTGCCAGTTGGGGCAGGGGGAATCAGCCCCAGCATTTT	CASWGRGNQPQHF
TRBD2	.	TRBV5-1	TRBJ2-1	TGCGCCAGCAGCTTGACTAGCGGGAGGGCCTATGGGAATGAGCAGTTCTTC	CASSLTSGRAYGNEQFF
.	.	TRBV7-2	TRBJ1-4	TGTGCCAGCAGCTCCCAAACCGGGACTAATGAAAAACTGTTTTTT	CASSSQTGTNEKLFF
.	.	TRBV11-2	TRBJ1-5	TGTGCCAGCAGCTCCGGGAGTGGAGGGCGGGGGGATCAGCCCCAGCATTTT	CASSSGSGGRGDQPQHF
.	few	TRBV9	TRBJ1-1	TGTGCCAGCAGCGTTGACCCGGGAAGCGCTGAAGCTTTCTTT	CASSVDPGSAEAFF
TRBD1	few	TRBV6-4	TRBJ1-2	TGTGCCAGCAGTGGTGCGACAGGGGATGGCTACACCTTC	CASSGATGDGYTF
.	.	TRBV7-3	TRBJ2-5	TGTGCCAGCAGCGAAACTGCTAGTGCAGAGACCCAGTACTTC	CASSETASAETQYF
TRBD2	.	TRBV15	TRBJ2-7	TGTGCCACCAGCCCAAAGGGGCTAGCGGGAGGGCCGGGTGAGCAGTACTTC	CATSPKGLAGGPGEQYF
TRBD1	.	TRBV7-9	TRBJ2-5	TGTGCCAGCAGCTTGGGACAGGTGGTCGGGGTGGAGACCCAGTACTTC	CASSLGQVVGVETQYF
.	few	TRBV29-1	TRBJ2-7	TGCAGCGTTGAAAGATCGGGTCTAGAATCCTACGAGCAGTACTTC	CSVERSGLESYEQYF
TRBD1	.	TRBV6-5	TRBJ1-2	TGTGCCAGCAGTTACTTGAACAGGGGTGGCTACACCTTC	CASSYLNRGGYTF
.	.	TRBV30	TRBJ1-3	TGTGCCCTGGGGGGGGCGAGGTACACCATATATTTT	CALGGARYTIYF
.	.	TRBV6-1	TRBJ2-1	TGTGCCAGCCAACAGGGTCTCCTACGCAATGAGCAGTTCTTC	CASQQGLLRNEQFF
.	.	TRBV27	TRBJ1-5	TGTGCCAGCAGTGAGCTGTATAGCAATCAGCCCCAGCATTTT	CASSELYSNQPQHF
TRBD1	.	TRBV25-1	TRBJ2-1	TGTGCCAGCAGGCCGGACAGGGTCTACAATGAGCAGTTCTTC	CASRPDRVYNEQFF
TRBD2	.	TRBV4-1	TRBJ2-7	TGCGCCAGCAGCCCAATAACCGGGACTAGCGGGGCCGAGCAGTACTTC	CASSPITGTSGAEQYF
.	once	TRBV6-6	TRBJ1-5	TGTGCCAGCAGCGACAGGATCTATAGCAATCAGCCCCAGCATTTT	CASSDRIYSNQPQHF
TRBD2	.	TRBV2	TRBJ2-1	TGTGCCAGCAGGCCCCTTGGACTAGCGGGAGGGAATGAGCAGTTCTTC	CASRPLGLAGGNEQFF
TRBD1	.	TRBV29-1	TRBJ2-5	TGCAGCGTTGAAGTTGGGGGACAGGCGGACCTCCAAGAGACCCAGTACTTC	CSVEVGGQADLQETQYF
.	.	TRBV4-1	TRBJ1-2	TGCGCCAGCAGTCCTCAGGGTCGGGAGGGCTACACCTTC	CASSPQGREGYTF
.	.	TRBV6-5	TRBJ1-2	TGTGCCAGCTTTCCGACGGCAGGGAACTATGGCTACACCTTC	CASFPTAGNYGYTF
TRBD2	.	TRBV7-9	TRBJ2-7	TGTGCCAGCACCTCATCTCCCGCGGGAGACTACGAGCAGTACTTC	CASTSSPAGDYEQYF
.	once	TRBV5-1	TRBJ1-5	TGCGCCAGCAGCTTTTTTAGCGGGCCCGGTCAGCCCCAGCATTTT	CASSFFSGPGQPQHF
TRBD1	.	TRBV6-5	TRBJ1-5	TGTGCCAGCAGGTCCCACAGGGGATCCAATCAGCCCCAGCATTTT	CASRSHRGSNQPQHF
.	.	TRBV6-5	TRBJ2-5	TGTGCCAGCAGTTACGGGACACCTCCGGGGACCCAGTACTTC	CASSYGTPPGTQYF
.	.	TRBV28	TRBJ2-1	TGTGCCAGCAGGTCACCGGGTGGGAGAACAATGAATGAGCAGTTCTTC	CASRSPGGRTMNEQFF
.	.	TRBV4-3	TRBJ1-5	TGCGCCAGCAGCCAAGATCTTGGGGGGGCCCAGCCCCAGCATTTT	CASSQDLGGAQPQHF